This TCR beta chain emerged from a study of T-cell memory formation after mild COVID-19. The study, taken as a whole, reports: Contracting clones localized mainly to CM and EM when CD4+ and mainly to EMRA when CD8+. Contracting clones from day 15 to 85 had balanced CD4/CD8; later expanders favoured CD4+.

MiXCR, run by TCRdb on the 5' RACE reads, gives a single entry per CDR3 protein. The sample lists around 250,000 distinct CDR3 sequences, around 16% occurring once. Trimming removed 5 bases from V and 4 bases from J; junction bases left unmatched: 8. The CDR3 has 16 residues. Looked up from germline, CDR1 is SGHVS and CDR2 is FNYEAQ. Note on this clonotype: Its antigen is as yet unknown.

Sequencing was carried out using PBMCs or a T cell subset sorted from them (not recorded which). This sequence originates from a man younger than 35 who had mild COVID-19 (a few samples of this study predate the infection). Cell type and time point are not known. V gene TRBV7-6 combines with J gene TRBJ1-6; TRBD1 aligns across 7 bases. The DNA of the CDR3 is TGTGCCAGCAGCCTCGCCAGGGACAGTTATAATTCACCCCTCCACTTT. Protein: CASSLARDSYNSPLHF. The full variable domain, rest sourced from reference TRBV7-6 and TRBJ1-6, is GAGVSQSPRYKVTKRGQDVALRCDPISGHVSLYWYRQALGQGPEFLTYFNYEAQQDKSGLPNDRFSAERPEGSISTLTIQRTEQRDSAMYRCASSLARDSYNSPLHFGNGTRLTVT.